This is a list of T cell receptor beta chains from one sample in a study of blood T cells in healthy people across ages. Each CDR3 protein is one row after TCRdb ran MiXCR on the 5' RACE reads. The sample comprises roughly 800,000 distinct CDR3 sequences, approximately 53% of which are singletons, and about 38% rests with the top ten. Material for sequencing was blood. These receptors all come from a man of 80 years or more in good health. Each CDR3 is given with its conserved first and last residue. The D gene is left open where the match is weak. Some rows mark clone size as missing; the rest say once, few, many or name a class of expanded clone.

>-|TRBJ1-4|-|TRBV7-9|15
TGTGCCAGCAGCTTAGCGACAGGAAAAAATGAAAAACTGTTTTTT
CASSLATGKNEKLFF
>-|TRBJ2-5|-|TRBV3-1|15
TGTGCCAGCAGCCGAGGGATCCAGGCCCAAGAGACCCAGTACTTC
CASSRGIQAQETQYF
>-|TRBJ2-6|-|TRBV27|16
TGTGCCAGTAGTTTATATGGGGGGACTGGGGCCAACGTCCTGACTTTC
CASSLYGGTGANVLTF
>-|TRBJ1-1|-|TRBV4-1|15
TGCGCCAGCAGCCTTATTGGGACGGTGAACACTGAAGCTTTCTTT
CASSLIGTVNTEAFF
>TRBD1|TRBJ2-5|-|TRBV5-5|15
TGTGCCAGCACCGACCGGGACAGGGTGCAAGAGACCCAGTACTTC
CASTDRDRVQETQYF
>TRBD2|TRBJ2-1|-|TRBV7-2|19
TGTGCCAGCAGCTCCATGGGACTAGCGGGACCGCAGCTGTACAATGAGCAGTTCTTC
CASSSMGLAGPQLYNEQFF
>-|TRBJ1-2|few|TRBV9|12
TGTGCCAGCAGCGCACCCAACTATGGCTACACCTTC
CASSAPNYGYTF
>TRBD1|TRBJ2-7|-|TRBV4-2|16
TGTGCCAGCAGCCAAGTCATCGGGACAGGGGGCTACGAGCAGTACTTC
CASSQVIGTGGYEQYF
>-|TRBJ2-1|-|TRBV5-1|15
TGCGCCAGCAGGGAGGCCGGGATTGCATACAATGAGCAGTTCTTC
CASREAGIAYNEQFF
>-|TRBJ1-3|-|TRBV6-6|16
TGTGCCAGCAGTCTGATGGGGACGAGCTCTGGAAACACCATATATTTT
CASSLMGTSSGNTIYF
>-|TRBJ1-5|-|TRBV2|15
TGTGCCAGCAGGAGGACGGAAGATAGCAATCAGCCCCAGCATTTT
CASRRTEDSNQPQHF
>TRBD1|TRBJ2-7|few|TRBV25-1|13
TGTGCCAGCAGGGGGACAGGGCTCTACGAGCAGTACTTC
CASRGTGLYEQYF
>-|TRBJ2-2|-|TRBV20-1|14
TGCAGTGCTAAAGGAGAGGGGAACACCGGGGAGCTGTTTTTT
CSAKGEGNTGELFF
>TRBD2|TRBJ2-4|-|TRBV20-1|18
TGCAGTGCTAGAGGGACTAGCGCGGAGGGCGGCGCCAAAAACATTCAGTACTTC
CSARGTSAEGGAKNIQYF